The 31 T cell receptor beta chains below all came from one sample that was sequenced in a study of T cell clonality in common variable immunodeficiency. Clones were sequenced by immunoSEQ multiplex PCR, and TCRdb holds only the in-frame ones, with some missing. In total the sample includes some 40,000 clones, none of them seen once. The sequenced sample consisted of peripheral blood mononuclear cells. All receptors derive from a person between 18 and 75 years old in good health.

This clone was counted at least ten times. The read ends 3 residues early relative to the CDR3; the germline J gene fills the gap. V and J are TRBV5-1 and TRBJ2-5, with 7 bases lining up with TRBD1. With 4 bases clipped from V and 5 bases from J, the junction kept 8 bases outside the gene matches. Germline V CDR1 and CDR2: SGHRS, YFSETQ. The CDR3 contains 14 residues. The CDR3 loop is CASSLEGGGETQYF. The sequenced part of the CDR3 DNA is TGCGCCAGCAGCCTGGAAGGGGGCGGTGAGACC.

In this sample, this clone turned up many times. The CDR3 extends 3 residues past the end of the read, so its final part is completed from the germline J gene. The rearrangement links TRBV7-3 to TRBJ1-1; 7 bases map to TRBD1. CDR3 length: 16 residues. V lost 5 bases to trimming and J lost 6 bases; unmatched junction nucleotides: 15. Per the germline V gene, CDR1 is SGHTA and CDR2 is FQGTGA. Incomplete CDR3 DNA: TGTGCCAGCAGCCCCAGTATAAAGGGGGCGTCGGCTGAA. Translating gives CASSPSIKGASAE. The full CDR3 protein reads CASSPSIKGASAEAFF.

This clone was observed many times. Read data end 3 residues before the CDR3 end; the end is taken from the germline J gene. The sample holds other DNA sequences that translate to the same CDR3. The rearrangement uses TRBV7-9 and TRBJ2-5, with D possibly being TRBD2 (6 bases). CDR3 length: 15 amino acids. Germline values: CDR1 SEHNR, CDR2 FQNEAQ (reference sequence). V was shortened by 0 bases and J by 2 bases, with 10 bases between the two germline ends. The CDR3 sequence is CASSLARGTQETQYF. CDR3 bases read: TGTGCCAGCAGCTTAGCCCGGGGGACTCAAGAGACC.

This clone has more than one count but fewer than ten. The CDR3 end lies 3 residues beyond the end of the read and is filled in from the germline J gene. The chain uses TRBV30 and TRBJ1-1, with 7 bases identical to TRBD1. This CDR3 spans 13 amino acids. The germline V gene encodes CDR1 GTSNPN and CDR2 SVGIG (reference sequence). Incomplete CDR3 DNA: TGTGCCTGGGACCGGGACAGAAGAGAGACA. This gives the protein CAWDRDRRET. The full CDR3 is CAWDRDRRETAFF.

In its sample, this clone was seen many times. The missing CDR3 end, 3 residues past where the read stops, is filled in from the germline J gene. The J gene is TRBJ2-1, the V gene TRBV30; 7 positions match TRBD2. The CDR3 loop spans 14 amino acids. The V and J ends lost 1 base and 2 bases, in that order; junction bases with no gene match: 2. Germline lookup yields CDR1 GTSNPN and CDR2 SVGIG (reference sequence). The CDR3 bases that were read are TGTGCCTGGAGTGGCCTAGCGGCCTACAATGAG. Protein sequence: CAWSGLAAYNE. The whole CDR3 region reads CAWSGLAAYNEQFF.

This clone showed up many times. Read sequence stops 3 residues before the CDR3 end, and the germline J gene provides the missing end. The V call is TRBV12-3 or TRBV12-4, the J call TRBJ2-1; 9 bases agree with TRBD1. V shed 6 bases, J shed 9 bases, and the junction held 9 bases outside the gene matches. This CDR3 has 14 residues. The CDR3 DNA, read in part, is TGTGCCAGCAGCCCGGGACAGGGTTTTACTGAG. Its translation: CASSPGQGFTE. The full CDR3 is CASSPGQGFTEQFF.

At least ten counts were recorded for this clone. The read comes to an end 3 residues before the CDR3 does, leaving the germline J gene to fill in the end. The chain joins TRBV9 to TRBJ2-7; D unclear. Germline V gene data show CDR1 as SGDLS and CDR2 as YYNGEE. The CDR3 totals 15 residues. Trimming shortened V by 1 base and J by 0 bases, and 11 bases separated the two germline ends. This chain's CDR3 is CASSVTDASSYEQYF. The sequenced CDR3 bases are TGTGCCAGCAGCGTAACAGACGCCAGCTCCTACGAG.

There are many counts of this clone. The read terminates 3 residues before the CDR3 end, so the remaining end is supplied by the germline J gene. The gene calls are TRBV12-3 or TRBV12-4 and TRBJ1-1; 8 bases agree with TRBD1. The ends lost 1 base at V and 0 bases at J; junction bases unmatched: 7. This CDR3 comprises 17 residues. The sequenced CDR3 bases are TGTGCCAGCAGTTTAGTCGTTGGGACAGGCGTGAACACTGAA. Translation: CASSLVVGTGVNTE. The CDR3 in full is CASSLVVGTGVNTEAFF.

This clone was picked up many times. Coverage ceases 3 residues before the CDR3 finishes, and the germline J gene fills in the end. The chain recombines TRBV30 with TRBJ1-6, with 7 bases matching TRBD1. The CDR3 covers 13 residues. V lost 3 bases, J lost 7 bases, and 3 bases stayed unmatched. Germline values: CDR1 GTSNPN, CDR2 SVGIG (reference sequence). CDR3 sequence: CAWSGTVNSPLHF. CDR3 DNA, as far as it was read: TGTGCCTGGAGCGGGACAGTCAATTCACCC.

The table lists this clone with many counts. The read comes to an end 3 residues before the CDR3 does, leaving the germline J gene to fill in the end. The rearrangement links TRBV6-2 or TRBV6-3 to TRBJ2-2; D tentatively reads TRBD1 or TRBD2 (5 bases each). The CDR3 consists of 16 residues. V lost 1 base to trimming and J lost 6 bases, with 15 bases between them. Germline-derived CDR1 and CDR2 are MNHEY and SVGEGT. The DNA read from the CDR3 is TGTGCCAGCAGTTACTATCGGGAAAGGGGTCCCGGGGAG. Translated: CASSYYRERGPGE. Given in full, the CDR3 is CASSYYRERGPGELFF.

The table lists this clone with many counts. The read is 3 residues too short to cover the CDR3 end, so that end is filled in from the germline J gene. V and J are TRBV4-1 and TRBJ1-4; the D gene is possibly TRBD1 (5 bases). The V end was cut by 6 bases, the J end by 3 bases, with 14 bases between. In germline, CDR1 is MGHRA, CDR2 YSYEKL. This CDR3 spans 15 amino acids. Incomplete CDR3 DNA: TGCGCCAGCAGATCTCAGGGATTAGCTAATGAAAAA. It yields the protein CASRSQGLANEK. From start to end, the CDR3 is CASRSQGLANEKLFF.

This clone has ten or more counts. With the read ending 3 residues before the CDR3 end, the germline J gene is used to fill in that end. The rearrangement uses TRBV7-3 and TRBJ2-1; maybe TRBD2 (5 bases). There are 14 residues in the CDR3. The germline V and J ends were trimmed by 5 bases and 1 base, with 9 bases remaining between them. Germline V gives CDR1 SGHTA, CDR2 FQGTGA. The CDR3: CASSPSGSYNEQFF. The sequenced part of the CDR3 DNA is TGTGCCAGCAGCCCAAGCGGATCCTACAATGAG.

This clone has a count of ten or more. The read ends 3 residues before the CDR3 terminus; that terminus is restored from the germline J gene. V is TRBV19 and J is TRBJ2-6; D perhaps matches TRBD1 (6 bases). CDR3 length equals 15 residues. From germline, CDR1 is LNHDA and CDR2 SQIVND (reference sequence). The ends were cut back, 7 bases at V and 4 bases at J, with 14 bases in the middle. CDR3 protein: CASNRAGSGANVLTF. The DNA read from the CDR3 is TGTGCCAGTAACAGGGCAGGGTCCGGGGCCAACGTC. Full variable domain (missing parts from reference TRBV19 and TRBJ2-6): DGGITQSPKYLFRKEGQNVTLSCEQNLNHDAMYWYRQDPGQGLRLIYYSQIVNDFQKGDIAEGYSVSREKKESFPLTVTSAQKNPTAFYLCASNRAGSGANVLTFGAGSRLTVL.

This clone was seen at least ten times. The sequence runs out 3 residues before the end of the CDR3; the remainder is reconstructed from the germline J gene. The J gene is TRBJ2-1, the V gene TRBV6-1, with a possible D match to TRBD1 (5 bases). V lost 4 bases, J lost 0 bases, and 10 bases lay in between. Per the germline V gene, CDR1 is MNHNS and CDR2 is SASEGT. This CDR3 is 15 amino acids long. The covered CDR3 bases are TGTGCCAGCAGTGCAGGACACAGCTCCTACAATGAG. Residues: CASSAGHSSYNE. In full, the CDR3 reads CASSAGHSSYNEQFF.

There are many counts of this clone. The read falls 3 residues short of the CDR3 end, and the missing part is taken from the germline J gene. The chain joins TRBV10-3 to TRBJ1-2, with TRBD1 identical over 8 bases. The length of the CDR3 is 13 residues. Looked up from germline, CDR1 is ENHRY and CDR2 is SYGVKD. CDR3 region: CVTADRGIDGYTF. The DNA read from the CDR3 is TGTGTCACAGCCGACAGGGGCATCGATGGC.

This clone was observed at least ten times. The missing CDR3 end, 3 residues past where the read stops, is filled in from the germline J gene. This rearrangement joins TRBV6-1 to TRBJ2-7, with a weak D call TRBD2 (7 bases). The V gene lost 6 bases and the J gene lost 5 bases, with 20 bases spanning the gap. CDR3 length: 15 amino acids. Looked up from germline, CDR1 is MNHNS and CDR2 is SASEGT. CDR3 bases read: TGTGCCAGCAGGGAAACGGGGGGCCGTGCTGACGAG. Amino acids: CASRETGGRADE. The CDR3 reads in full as CASRETGGRADEQYF.

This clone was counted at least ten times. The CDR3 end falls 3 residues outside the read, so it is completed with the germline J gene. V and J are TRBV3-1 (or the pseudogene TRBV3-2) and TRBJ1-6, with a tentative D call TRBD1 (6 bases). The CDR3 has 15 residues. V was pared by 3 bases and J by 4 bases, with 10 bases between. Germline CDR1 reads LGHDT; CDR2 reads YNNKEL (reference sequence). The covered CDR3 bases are TGTGCCAGCAGCCAGCCTCAGGGGTATAATTCACCC. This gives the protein CASSQPQGYNSP. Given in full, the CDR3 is CASSQPQGYNSPLHF.

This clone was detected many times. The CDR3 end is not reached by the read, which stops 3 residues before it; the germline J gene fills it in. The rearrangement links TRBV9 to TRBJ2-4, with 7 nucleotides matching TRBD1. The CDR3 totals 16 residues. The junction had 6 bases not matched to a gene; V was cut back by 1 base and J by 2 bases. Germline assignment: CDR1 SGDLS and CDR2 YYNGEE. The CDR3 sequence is CASSVSATGTKNIQYF. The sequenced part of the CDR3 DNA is TGTGCCAGCAGCGTATCGGCGACAGGGACCAAAAACATT.

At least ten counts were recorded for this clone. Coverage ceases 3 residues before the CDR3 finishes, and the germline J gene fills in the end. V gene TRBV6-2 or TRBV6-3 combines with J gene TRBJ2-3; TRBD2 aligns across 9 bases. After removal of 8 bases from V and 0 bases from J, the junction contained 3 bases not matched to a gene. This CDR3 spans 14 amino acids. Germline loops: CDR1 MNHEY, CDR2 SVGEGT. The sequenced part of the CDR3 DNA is TGTGCCAGCGGGCTAGCGGGAAGCACAGATACG. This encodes CASGLAGSTDT. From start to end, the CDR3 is CASGLAGSTDTQYF.

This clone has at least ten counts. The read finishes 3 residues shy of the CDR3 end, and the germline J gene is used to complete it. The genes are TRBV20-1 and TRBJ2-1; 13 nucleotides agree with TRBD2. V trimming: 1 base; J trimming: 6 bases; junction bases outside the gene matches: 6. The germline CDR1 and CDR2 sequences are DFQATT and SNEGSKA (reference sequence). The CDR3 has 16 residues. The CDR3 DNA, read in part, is TGCAGTGCTAGAGGGACTAGCGGGAGCCGACTCAATGAG. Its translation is CSARGTSGSRLNE. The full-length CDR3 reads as CSARGTSGSRLNEQFF.

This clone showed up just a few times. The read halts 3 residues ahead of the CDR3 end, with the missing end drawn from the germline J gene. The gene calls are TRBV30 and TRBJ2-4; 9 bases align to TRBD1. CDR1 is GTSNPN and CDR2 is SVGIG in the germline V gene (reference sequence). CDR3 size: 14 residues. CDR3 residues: CAWSPPGTGKGQYF. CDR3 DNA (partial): TGTGCCTGGAGTCCCCCAGGGACAGGGAAAGGT.

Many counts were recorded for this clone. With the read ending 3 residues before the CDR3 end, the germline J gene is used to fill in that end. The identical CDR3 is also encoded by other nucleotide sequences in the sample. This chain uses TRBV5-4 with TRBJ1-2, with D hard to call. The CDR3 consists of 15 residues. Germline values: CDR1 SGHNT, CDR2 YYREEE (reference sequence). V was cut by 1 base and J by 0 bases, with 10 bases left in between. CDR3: CASSLSGRANYGYTF. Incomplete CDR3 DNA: TGTGCCAGCAGCTTGTCGGGGAGGGCTAACTATGGC. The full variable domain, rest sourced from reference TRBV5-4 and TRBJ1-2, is ETGVTQSPTHLIKTRGQQVTLRCSSQSGHNTVSWYQQALGQGPQFIFQYYREEENGRGNFPPRFSGLQFPNYSSELNVNALELDDSALYLCASSLSGRANYGYTFGSGTRLTVV.

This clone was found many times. The CDR3 protein is CASSELRRGDSPLHF. Partial CDR3 DNA: TGTGCCAGCAGTGAGCTGCGGAGGGGCGATTCACCC. The V and J genes are TRBV2 and TRBJ1-6; perhaps TRBD1 as D (5 bases). The read falls 3 residues short of the CDR3 end, and the missing part is taken from the germline J gene. This CDR3 contains 15 residues. The V end was cut by 3 bases, the J end by 8 bases, with 14 bases between. Germline V gene data show CDR1 as SNHLY and CDR2 as FYNNEI. The full variable domain, completed using reference TRBV2 and TRBJ1-6, is EPEVTQTPSHQVTQMGQEVILRCVPISNHLYFYWYRQILGQKVEFLVSFYNNEISEKSEIFDDQFSVERPDGSNFTLKIRSTKLEDSAMYFCASSELRRGDSPLHFGNGTRLTVT.

CDR3 in amino acids: CASSITGGSVADYTF. The sequenced part of the CDR3 DNA is TGTGCCAGTAGTATAACAGGGGGCTCTGTTGCTGAC. The chain couples TRBV19 to TRBJ1-2; TRBD1 agrees at 9 bases. The CDR3 end is not reached by the read, which stops 3 residues before it; the germline J gene fills it in. CDR3 length: 15 residues. CDR1 is LNHDA and CDR2 is SQIVND in the germline V gene (reference sequence).

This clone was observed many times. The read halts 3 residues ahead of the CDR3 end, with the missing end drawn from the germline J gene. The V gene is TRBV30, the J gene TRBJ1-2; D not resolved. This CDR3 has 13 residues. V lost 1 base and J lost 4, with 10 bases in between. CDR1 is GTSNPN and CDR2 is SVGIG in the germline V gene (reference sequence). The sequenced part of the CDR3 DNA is TGTGCCTGGAGTGCGGGGTATACCTATGGC. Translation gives CAWSAGYTYG. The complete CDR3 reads CAWSAGYTYGYTF.

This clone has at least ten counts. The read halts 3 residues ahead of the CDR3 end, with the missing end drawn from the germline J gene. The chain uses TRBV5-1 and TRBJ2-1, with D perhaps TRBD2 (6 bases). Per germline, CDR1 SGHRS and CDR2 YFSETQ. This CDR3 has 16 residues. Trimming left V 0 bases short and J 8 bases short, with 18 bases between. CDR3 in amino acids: CASSLGGSGLFYEQFF. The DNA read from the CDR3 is TGCGCCAGCAGCTTGGGGGGGAGCGGGTTATTCTATGAG. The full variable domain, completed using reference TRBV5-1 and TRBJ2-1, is KAGVTQTPRYLIKTRGQQVTLSCSPISGHRSVSWYQQTPGQGLQFLFEYFSETQRNKGNFPGRFSGRQFSNSRSEMNVSTLELGDSALYLCASSLGGSGLFYEQFFGPGTRLTVL.

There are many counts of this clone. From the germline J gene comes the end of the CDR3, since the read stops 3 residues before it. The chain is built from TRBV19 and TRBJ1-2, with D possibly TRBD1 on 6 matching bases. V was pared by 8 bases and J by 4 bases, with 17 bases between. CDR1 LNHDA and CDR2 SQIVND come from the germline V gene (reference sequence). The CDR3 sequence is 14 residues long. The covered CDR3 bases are TGTGCCAGTGGTGACAGGCTAAGGAGCTATGGC. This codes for CASGDRLRSYG. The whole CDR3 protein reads CASGDRLRSYGYTF.

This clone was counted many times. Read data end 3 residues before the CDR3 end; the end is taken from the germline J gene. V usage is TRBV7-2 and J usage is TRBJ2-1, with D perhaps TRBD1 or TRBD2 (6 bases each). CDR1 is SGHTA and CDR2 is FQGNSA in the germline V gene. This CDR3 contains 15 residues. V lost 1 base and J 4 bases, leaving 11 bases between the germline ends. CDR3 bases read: TGTGCCAGCAGCTTAGGGGGGCGGGATTACAATGAG. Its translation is CASSLGGRDYNE. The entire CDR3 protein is CASSLGGRDYNEQFF.

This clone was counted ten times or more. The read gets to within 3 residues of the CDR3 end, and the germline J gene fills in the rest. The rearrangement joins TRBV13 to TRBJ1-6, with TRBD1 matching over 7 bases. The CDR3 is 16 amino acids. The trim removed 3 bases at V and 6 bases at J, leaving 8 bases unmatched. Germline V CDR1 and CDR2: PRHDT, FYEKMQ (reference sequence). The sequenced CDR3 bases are TGTGCCAGCAGCTTGGGCGACAGGGCCCCTAATTCACCC. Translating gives CASSLGDRAPNSP. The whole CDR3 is CASSLGDRAPNSPLHF.

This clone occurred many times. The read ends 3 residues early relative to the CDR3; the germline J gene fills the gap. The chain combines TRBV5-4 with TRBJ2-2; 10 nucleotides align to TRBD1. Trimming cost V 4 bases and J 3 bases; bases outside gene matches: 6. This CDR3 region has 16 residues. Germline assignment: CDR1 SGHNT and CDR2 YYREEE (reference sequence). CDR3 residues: CASSATGTGDTGELFF. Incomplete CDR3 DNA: TGTGCCAGCAGCGCAACCGGGACAGGGGACACCGGGGAG.

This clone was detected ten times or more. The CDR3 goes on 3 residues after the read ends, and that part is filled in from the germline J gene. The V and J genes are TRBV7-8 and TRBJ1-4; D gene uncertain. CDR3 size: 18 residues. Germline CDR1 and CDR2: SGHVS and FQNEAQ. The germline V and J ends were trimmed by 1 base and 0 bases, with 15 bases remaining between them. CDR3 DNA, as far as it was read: TGTGCCAGCAGCTTAGTGGCGGGTCTTACCACAACTAATGAAAAA. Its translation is CASSLVAGLTTTNEK. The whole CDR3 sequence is CASSLVAGLTTTNEKLFF.